The entry that follows covers one T cell receptor (beta chain) sequence. Its antigen is not identified. This entry belongs to a study of cytomegalovirus exposure and HLA in healthy donors. Looking at the study overall: One earlier analysis, a look at approximately 180 million T cells, found some 120 million unique TCR beta sequences.

Each donor's status was that of a healthy bone marrow donor. The CDR3 totals 15 residues. V was clipped by 0 bases and J by 6 bases; unmatched bases: 1. Germline-derived CDR1 and CDR2 are SGHNT and YYREEE (reference sequence). Study outcomes and limitations: Later on, analysis showed that most CMV-associated TCR beta chains appeared to be HLA-restricted.

Primers for the PCR totalled 60 Vbeta and 13 Jbeta. Profiled with immunoSEQ multiplex PCR; TCRdb holds only in-frame clones, not every one. The sample holds about 200,000 clones, around three quarters seen once. The receptor's source is a man aged 35 to 55 in good health and CMV-seronegative. The sequencing sample was made of PBMCs. The V call is TRBV5-4, the J call TRBJ2-3; 13 bases match TRBD2. Here the CDR3 reads CASSLVLAGGDTQYF. In DNA, the CDR3 is TGTGCCAGCAGCTTGGTACTAGCGGGAGGGGATACGCAGTATTTT.